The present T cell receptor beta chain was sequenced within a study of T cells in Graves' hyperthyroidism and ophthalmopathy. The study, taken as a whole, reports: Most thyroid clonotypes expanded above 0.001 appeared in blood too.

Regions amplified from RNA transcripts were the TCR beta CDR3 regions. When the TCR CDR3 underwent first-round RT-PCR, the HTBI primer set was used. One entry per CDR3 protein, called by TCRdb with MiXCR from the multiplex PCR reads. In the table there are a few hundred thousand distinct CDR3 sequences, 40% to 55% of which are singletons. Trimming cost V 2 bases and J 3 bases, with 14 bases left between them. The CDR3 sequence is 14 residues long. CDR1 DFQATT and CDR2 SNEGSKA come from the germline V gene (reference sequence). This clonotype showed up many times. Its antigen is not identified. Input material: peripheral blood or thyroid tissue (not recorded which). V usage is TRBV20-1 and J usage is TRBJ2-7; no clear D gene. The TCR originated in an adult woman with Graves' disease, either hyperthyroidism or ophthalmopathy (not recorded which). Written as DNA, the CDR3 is TGCAGTGCTAGACTAGGTCCTGGCTACTACGAGCAGTACTTC. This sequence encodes CSARLGPGYYEQYF.